The sequence of this T cell receptor (beta chain) was determined in a study of cytomegalovirus exposure and HLA in healthy donors (dated by TCRdb to 2016 to 2017). Concerning the study at large: An earlier analysis of about 560 of the donors reported around 280 Gb of sequence data and roughly 120 million unique TCR beta sequences obtained from approximately 180 million T cells. An early release covering roughly 640 HLA-typed donors comprised about 310 gigabases of sequencing data and about 90 million unique TCR sequences. Of the 350 to 450 genotyped donors, approximately 82% fell in the genetic ancestry cluster associated with self-reported Caucasian donors. The study aimed to test whether cataloging public T cell receptors could reveal signatures of past pathogen exposure. The T cell repertoires of 700 or so subjects were profiled by immunosequencing and related to cytomegalovirus serostatus. A separate validation cohort of about 110 different subjects was used in addition to the approximately 700-subject first cohort. High-throughput TCR immunosequencing, statistical association of individual TCRs with disease status, and machine learning were combined to predict cytomegalovirus infection status. To study patterns of TCR occurrence, a later analysis re-analyzed previously published TCR beta repertoires from 600 to 750 donors and added high-resolution HLA genotyping. Rather than using new phenotypic data, the later analysis identified candidate immune exposures from TCR beta sequences and from how often those sequences occurred across donors. An earlier analysis of around 640 of the donors used high-throughput TCR beta sequencing to judge whether each TCR beta V gene segment behaved as functional or pseudogenic. Donor age, sex, ethnicity and CMV serostatus were compiled together with the repertoire data. Genome-wide SNP genotypes for about 60% of the roughly 700 donors were used in a later genetic analysis, which treated that subset as a discovery cohort. Every repertoire in the discovery cohort had been generated on one and the same sequencing platform. Class I and class II HLA loci were covered by the typing at four-digit resolution. The number of typed donors differed by locus: roughly 629-630 for A, B, C, DRB1 and DQB1; some 500 for DQA1; around 580 for DPA1; and 400 to 480 for DPB1. Several DR-DQ haplotypes were treated as single units for association and clustering because of strong linkage in the cohort. On average, around 240,000 unique TCR beta nucleotide sequences were sequenced per donor among 350 to 400 genotyped donors of the cohort, with roughly a sixth of those sequences being non-productive. Broader findings and caveats from the paper: According to a later analysis, most CMV-associated TCR beta chains appeared to be HLA-restricted, and the HLA associations seemed to be driven largely by CMV exposure. The sequencing pipeline was judged likely to have produced a cluster of highly shared sequence variants as a technical artifact. In a later genetic analysis, a missense DCLRE1C variant was associated with V-gene and J-gene trimming of TCR beta chains, and the association was replicated in an independent cohort. While some public TCRs were present in many individuals, most TCR sequences turned up only very rarely across donors. In a later analysis, several top co-occurrence clusters were reported to appear linked to parvovirus B19, influenza, CMV and Epstein-Barr virus. HLA typing was unavailable for some donors at each locus, so association tests used only the typed subset. The authors suggested that the approach could potentially be extended to other disease states and immunological phenotypes. In a later analysis, some 17,000 TCR beta sequences were associated with specific HLA alleles at a false discovery rate of 0.05. CMV serostatus was the only immune exposure information available for the cohort. The study listed over 150 TCR beta chains as associated with cytomegalovirus. When HLA alleles, especially DR and DQ, strongly co-occurred, attributing TCR associations to individual alleles was difficult. A further reported finding was that TCR beta sequences accurately predicted the HLA-A and HLA-B alleles for most subjects in the first cohort. This cohort had only TCR beta chains sequenced, and the lack of alpha or paired-chain data limited which features could be detected. Correlated functional status among segregating V segments might reflect linkage disequilibrium, but an unknown experimental factor could not be ruled out. In an earlier analysis of roughly 500 of the donors, most TCR beta V segments appeared in productive rearrangements about 90% or about 30% of the time, broadly matching IMGT annotations. In a later genetic analysis, fewer N-insertions in productive TCRs were reported among donors in an Asian-associated ancestry cluster than the roughly 640-donor mean. In a later analysis, HLA-associated TCR beta chains showed more clonal expansion and lower generation probabilities than non-associated chains that were equally common. According to a later analysis, TCR association rates differed among HLA loci, with DRB1 alleles showing the most associated TCRs and HLA-C alleles showing the fewest. Presence/absence analyses assumed roughly uniform sequencing depth across donors, an assumption that may not hold. Cytomegalovirus status was reported to be diagnosed by the classifier with high specificity and sensitivity in both the original and validation cohorts. Three of the identified cytomegalovirus-associated TCR beta chains were confirmed in vitro to be specific for cytomegalovirus antigens. Because counts were too low, seventeen rarely observed V segments, including chromosome 9 orphons, were left out of the earlier analysis of 587 of the donors. Some IMGT-functional V segments, including TRBV6-2 and TRBV6-3, could not be distinguished by the 87-base-pair reads and were therefore excluded.

On this clone itself: The antigen it binds to is not known. The input lacks base qualities; no much larger clone sits a single base away.

In total, roughly 710 healthy bone marrow donors made up the cohort. At the time of sampling, every cohort member was nominally healthy, though immune exposures that went unrecorded were likely present. The donor tested CMV seropositive and was one of the 289 seropositive cohort members. A peripheral blood sample was collected from each donor, and TCR beta sequencing was performed on peripheral blood mononuclear cells. The Qiagen DNeasy Blood Extraction Kit was used to extract genomic DNA from the blood cell samples. V is pruned by 3 bases and J by 6 bases, leaving 10 bases of the junction without a gene match. The CDR3 numbers 16 residues from cysteine through phenylalanine. The kept DNA is CDR3 alone, 48 bases in frame from the first base. CDR1 LGHNA and CDR2 YNFKEQ were looked up in the germline V gene. The library came from the immunoSEQ multiplex PCR assay. For the multiplex PCR, a mixture combining 60 forward primers for TCR Vbeta segments and 13 reverse primers for TCR Jbeta segments was used. The CDR3 region of rearranged TCR beta genes was amplified from genomic DNA with a multiplex PCR assay. On the Illumina HiSeq System, the amplified TCR beta libraries were sequenced as 87-base-pair reads. The authors' analysis ran thus. A later analysis tallied 80 million to 95 million unique TCR beta chains across the roughly 610 repertoires, and around 12 million of those chains were shared by two or more donors. Raw reads were error-corrected and collapsed into unique sequences with a nearest-neighbor algorithm that merged closely related sequences to remove PCR and sequencing errors. CDR3 sequences were aligned to IMGT reference sequences to assign V, D and J gene segments. For a sequence to be retained, a match of at least six nucleotides was required to both a V gene segment and a J gene segment. Rearrangements were classified as productive when the CDR3 lacked stop codons and remained in frame with V and J, and all other rearrangements were classified as non-productive. CDR3 was defined according to IMGT convention as the region running from the second conserved V-encoded cysteine to the conserved J-encoded phenylalanine. The earlier analysis of 500 to 750 of the donors excluded any sequence lacking an unambiguous match to a single V gene segment. An earlier analysis of almost 600 of the donors classified V segments as functional when productive rearrangements were above 56.7% and as segregating when the standard deviation between donors was above 5%. A statistical classification framework was developed to diagnose cytomegalovirus status using the catalog of TCR beta chain sequences. V and J gene assignment, in a later analysis, came from comparing TCR nucleotide sequences with IMGT/GENE-DB human TR gene sequences. Using the TCRdist pipeline, a later analysis assigned CDR3 sequences along with most-parsimonious VDJ recombination scenarios. In a later analysis, every TCR beta chain was defined by the combination of its CDR3 amino acid sequence and its V-gene family, and reads without a unique V-gene family were dropped. In a later analysis, around 600 highly shared, low-generation-probability nucleotide sequences were removed to address suspected cross-contamination and a sequencing artifact. In a later analysis, a clonal expansion index was calculated for each public chain from normalized within-repertoire ranks of inferred template counts. A later analysis computed generation probabilities with a VDJ recombination model fitted to out-of-frame rearrangements, and checked the results against IGoR. In a later analysis, TCR-TCR, TCR-HLA and TCR-CMV co-occurrence was scored with hypergeometric tests, and a repertoire-size bias correction was applied to TCR pairs. False discovery rates were estimated in a later analysis by permuting HLA or CMV assignments 20 times. In a later analysis, co-occurring TCRs were grouped with DBSCAN, and TCRdist sequence similarity was added when clustering was performed within HLA-allele-positive subsets. Co-occurrence clustering excluded repertoires with fewer than 30,000 or more than 120,000 public chains, plus five with anomalous nucleotide sharing. What TCRdb holds here is the immuneACCESS table cut down to in-frame rearrangements. Part of the clones is not present; checked against another copy, under half of the missing clones reflect an unresolved V gene, and the others are unexplained. The DNA was the basis for D and trimming; V, J and clone size are from that table. The sample records some 100,000 clones, roughly 72% of which are singletons. Clones ranked in the top ten supply around a tenth of the sample.

The receptor chain draws on TRBV4-2 and TRBJ1-5, and 8 junction bases match TRBD1. The receptor was isolated from a woman aged 50 to 60 in good health and CMV-seropositive. The sequencing sample was made of PBMCs. For the CDR3, the sequence is CASSQIGQGGSQPQHF. The DNA is as follows: TGTGCCAGCAGCCAGATCGGACAGGGCGGTTCTCAGCCCCAGCATTTT.